Below are 30 T cell receptor beta chains sequenced from a single sample in a study of blood T cell repertoires in COVID-19. Generated by immunoSEQ multiplex PCR, the TCRdb table keeps only in-frame clones and is missing some. The table shows about 390,000 clones, with around nine tenths occurring only once. Sequenced sample: PBMCs or T cells enriched from blood (not recorded which). The receptors here all came from a woman in her 50s who had recovered from COVID-19.

The chain carries TRBV20-1 and TRBJ2-7; TRBD1 aligns across 7 bases. The trim removed 3 bases at V and 5 bases at J, leaving 10 bases unmatched. The CDR3 is 14 residues long. Germline V gene sequence: CDR1 DFQATT, CDR2 SNEGSKA (reference sequence). CDR3 nucleotide sequence: TGCAGTGCTAGTTTGCCGACAGGGATAGACGAGCAGTACTTC. Amino acid sequence: CSASLPTGIDEQYF.

The chain employs TRBV27 and TRBJ2-1; 16 nucleotides align to TRBD2. The trim removed 2 bases at V and 14 bases at J, leaving 3 bases unmatched. The CDR3 spans 14 residues. CDR1 is MNHEY and CDR2 is SMNVEV in the germline V gene (reference sequence). The CDR3 DNA reads TGTGCCAGCAGTTTAGGGACTAGCGGGGGGGCGGAGTTCTTC. Translation: CASSLGTSGGAEFF.

This clone appeared a single time. The rearrangement joins TRBV6-4 to TRBJ2-6; 8 positions match TRBD2. Trimming cost V 7 bases and J 0 bases; bases outside gene matches: 5. This CDR3 has 16 residues. CDR1 MRHNA and CDR2 SNTAGT come from the germline V gene. CDR3 sequence: CASTAGGGSGANVLTF. CDR3 DNA: TGTGCCAGCACCGCGGGGGGAGGCTCTGGGGCCAACGTCCTGACTTTC.

The CDR3 DNA reads as TGTGCCAGCAGCTTCCTGGACAGGGCCTACGAGCAGTACTTC. Translated, it gives CASSFLDRAYEQYF. V and J are TRBV7-9 and TRBJ2-7, with 8 bases matching TRBD1. V was pared by 3 bases and J by 2 bases, with 3 bases of the junction left unmatched. The CDR3 length is 14 residues. Looked up from germline, CDR1 is SEHNR and CDR2 is FQNEAQ (reference sequence).

The genes are TRBV4-1 and TRBJ2-3; 12 nucleotides match TRBD1. This CDR3 is built from 17 residues. V lost 4 bases to trimming and J lost 7 bases; unmatched junction nucleotides: 12. Germline V gives CDR1 MGHRA, CDR2 YSYEKL. The CDR3 DNA sequence: TGCGCCAGCAGCCCCACCCTCCCCGGGACAGGGGGCCATACGCAGTATTTT. Protein product: CASSPTLPGTGGHTQYF.

V gene TRBV15 combines with J gene TRBJ1-4; 8 bases map to TRBD1. After removal of 0 bases from V and 3 bases from J, the junction contained 3 bases not matched to a gene. Germline-derived CDR1 and CDR2 are LNHNV and YYDKDF (reference sequence). CDR3 length: 16 amino acids. The CDR3 is CATSREPTGANEKLFF. CDR3 nucleotides: TGTGCCACCAGCAGAGAGCCGACAGGGGCTAATGAAAAACTGTTTTTT.

Concerning this clone itself: Distinct nucleotide sequences in the sample also encode this CDR3. The chain couples TRBV7-2 to TRBJ1-1; TRBD1 is a possible D gene (6 bases). This CDR3 is built from 14 residues. Trimming shortened V by 5 bases and J by 0 bases, and 10 bases separated the two germline ends. Germline V gene sequence: CDR1 SGHTA, CDR2 FQGNSA. This CDR3 reads CASSLGQMNTEAFF. The CDR3 DNA is TGTGCCAGCAGCCTCGGACAGATGAACACTGAAGCTTTCTTT.

V usage is TRBV30 and J usage is TRBJ1-5, with TRBD1 as a possible D gene (6 bases). CDR1 and CDR2 from the germline V gene are GTSNPN and SVGIG (reference sequence). This CDR3 is built from 16 residues. V lost 1 base to trimming and J lost 0 bases, with 13 bases between them. The CDR3 coding sequence is TGTGCCTGGAGTGAATACAGGGTATATAGCAATCAGCCCCAGCATTTT. Protein product: CAWSEYRVYSNQPQHF.

This clone was seen once. The gene calls are TRBV7-2 and TRBJ1-1; 7 nucleotides agree with TRBD1. Trimming took 6 bases from V and 6 from J; bases not matched to a gene: 16. The CDR3 runs 16 residues. Germline V gives CDR1 SGHTA, CDR2 FQGNSA. This CDR3 reads CASSPIHRTGSAEAFF. The CDR3 coding sequence is TGTGCCAGCAGTCCCATCCACCGGACAGGTTCGGCTGAAGCTTTCTTT.

Concerning this clone itself: Other DNA sequences in this sample translate to the same CDR3. This chain joins TRBV2 and TRBJ1-5; no definite D call. Germline lookup yields CDR1 SNHLY and CDR2 FYNNEI. V lost 4 bases, J lost 1 base, and 5 bases lay in between. There are 13 residues in the CDR3. The CDR3 bases are TGTGCCAGCAGTGGTCAGAGCAATCAGCCCCAGCATTTT. Translated, it gives CASSGQSNQPQHF. Supplemented by reference TRBV2 and TRBJ1-5, the full variable domain reads EPEVTQTPSHQVTQMGQEVILRCVPISNHLYFYWYRQILGQKVEFLVSFYNNEISEKSEIFDDQFSVERPDGSNFTLKIRSTKLEDSAMYFCASSGQSNQPQHFGDGTRLSIL.

V gene TRBV10-3 combines with J gene TRBJ2-6; no clear D gene. This CDR3 region has 14 residues. Germline CDR1 and CDR2: ENHRY and SYGVKD. V was clipped by 8 bases and J by 0 bases, with 8 bases between them. The chain's CDR3 is CAIPRYSGANVLTF. CDR3 bases: TGTGCCATCCCCCGTTACTCTGGGGCCAACGTCCTGACTTTC.

The CDR3 protein is CASSVGELDGYTF. CDR3 DNA sequence: TGTGCCAGCAGCGTCGGGGAGTTGGATGGCTACACCTTC. The V and J genes are TRBV9 and TRBJ1-2, with unresolved D. V gave up 2 bases and J gave up 6 bases, with 11 bases separating them. CDR1 and CDR2 from the germline V gene are SGDLS and YYNGEE. The CDR3 has 13 residues. Drawing the rest from reference TRBV9 and TRBJ1-2, the complete variable domain is DSGVTQTPKHLITATGQRVTLRCSPRSGDLSVYWYQQSLDQGLQFLIQYYNGEERAKGNILERFSAQQFPDLHSELNLSSLELGDSALYFCASSVGELDGYTFGSGTRLTVV.

V gene TRBV7-8 combines with J gene TRBJ2-1, with a possible D match to TRBD2 (5 bases). V was shortened by 7 bases and J by 4 bases, with 17 bases between the two germline ends. Germline loops: CDR1 SGHVS, CDR2 FQNEAQ. The CDR3 contains 15 residues. CDR3 protein: CASKHRLPGYNEQFF. The CDR3 coding sequence is TGTGCCAGCAAACATCGGCTGCCGGGATACAATGAGCAGTTCTTC.

This clone was seen once. The V gene is TRBV11-3, the J gene TRBJ1-6, with a tentative D call TRBD1 (5 bases). The CDR3 runs 14 residues. Between the trimmed V and J ends, which lost 10 bases and 5 bases, there was a span of 15 bases. Per germline, CDR1 SGHNT and CDR2 YENEEA. The CDR3 DNA reads TGTGCCATACCCGTAGGGGTAAATAATTCACCCCTCCACTTT. As protein: CAIPVGVNNSPLHF.

This clone was counted only a few times. This chain connects TRBV5-1 to TRBJ1-1; D is perhaps TRBD1 (6 bases). V was cut by 2 bases and J by 8 bases, with 16 bases left in between. The germline CDR1 and CDR2 sequences are SGHRS and YFSETQ. This CDR3 has 14 amino acids. The CDR3 reads CASSFGGASLEAFF. The CDR3 nucleotides are TGCGCCAGCAGCTTTGGGGGGGCCTCTCTGGAAGCTTTCTTT.

The chain combines TRBV19 with TRBJ1-6, with 9 bases that match TRBD1. Germline CDR1 and CDR2: LNHDA and SQIVND (reference sequence). The CDR3 contains 12 residues. The V gene end was trimmed by 7 bases and the J gene end by 13 bases; junction bases not matched to a gene: 5. The chain's CDR3 is CASKQGATPLHF. The CDR3, as DNA: TGTGCCAGTAAACAGGGGGCGACGCCCCTCCACTTT.

The chain uses TRBV7-9 and TRBJ2-3, with 7 positions matching TRBD1. Germline assignment: CDR1 SEHNR and CDR2 FQNEAQ (reference sequence). This CDR3 spans 17 amino acids. V lost 2 bases and J lost 2; bases outside the gene matches: 10. CDR3: CASSLPFRGPSTDTQYF. The CDR3 DNA follows: TGTGCCAGCAGCTTACCGTTTAGGGGGCCCTCCACAGATACGCAGTATTTT.

CDR3 DNA: TGTGCCACCAGCAGAGACCGGGACAGGGGAGAGCAGTACTTC. It codes for CATSRDRDRGEQYF. The rearrangement joins TRBV15 to TRBJ2-7, with 10 bases lining up with TRBD1. Germline V gene lookup returns CDR1 LNHNV and CDR2 YYDKDF (reference sequence). This CDR3 is built from 14 residues. V shed 0 bases and J 7 bases; nucleotides not matched to a gene: 3.

The gene calls are TRBV28 and TRBJ1-2; 11 bases fit TRBD1. The CDR3 has 15 amino acids. Trimming cost V 6 bases and J 6 bases; bases outside gene matches: 9. Germline V gene sequence: CDR1 MDHEN, CDR2 SYDVKM. The CDR3 DNA is TGTGCCAGCAGCCCAGGACAGGGGGCGGTTGATGGCTACACCTTC. Amino acid sequence: CASSPGQGAVDGYTF.

This clone has only a few counts. The genes are TRBV3-1 (or the pseudogene TRBV3-2) and TRBJ1-4; no clear D. The CDR3 is 16 residues long. Per the germline V gene, CDR1 is LGHDT and CDR2 is YNNKEL (reference sequence). Trimming took 6 bases from V and 8 from J, leaving 22 bases between them. CDR3 bases: TGTGCCAGCAGGTCGACTTCGGGCTCGGGGTACGAAAAACTGTTTTTT. It is translated as CASRSTSGSGYEKLFF.

This clone was counted between two and nine times. This sequence joins TRBV18 and TRBJ2-3, with D maybe TRBD2 (5 bases). This CDR3 region has 15 residues. The germline CDR1 and CDR2 sequences are KGHSH and LQKENI. Trimming took 2 bases from V and 6 from J, leaving 15 bases between them. The CDR3 sequence: CASSPSPAPGDTQYF. CDR3 nucleotide sequence: TGTGCCAGCTCACCAAGTCCAGCCCCGGGGGATACGCAGTATTTT.

This chain connects TRBV7-2 to TRBJ2-7, with D tentatively TRBD1 (6 bases). Germline-derived CDR1 and CDR2 are SGHTA and FQGNSA. The CDR3 sequence is 13 residues long. Trimming shortened V by 9 bases and J by 5 bases, and 17 bases separated the two germline ends. The CDR3 sequence: CASGTSIPNEQYF. CDR3 DNA sequence: TGTGCCAGTGGGACATCTATCCCGAACGAGCAGTACTTC.

This chain connects TRBV11-3 to TRBJ2-1; possible D gene TRBD1, 5 bases. V was trimmed by 5 bases and J by 4 bases, leaving 15 bases between them. Germline V gives CDR1 SGHNT, CDR2 YENEEA. This CDR3 spans 15 amino acids. CDR3: CASSVQGRLYNEQFF. In nucleotides, the CDR3 is TGTGCCAGCAGCGTTCAGGGAAGGTTGTACAATGAGCAGTTCTTC.

The chain couples TRBV15 to TRBJ1-5; the D is unclear. The CDR3 contains 15 residues. Deletions cut 8 bases from V and 5 bases from J, with 19 bases between. Germline CDR1 is LNHNV and CDR2 is YYDKDF (reference sequence). CDR3 residues: CATSAVLQQYQPQHF. The CDR3 DNA sequence: TGTGCCACCTCCGCCGTTCTACAGCAGTATCAGCCCCAGCATTTT.

The chain carries TRBV7-9 and TRBJ2-3, with D tentatively TRBD1 (7 bases). The CDR3 contains 13 residues. V was pared by 5 bases and J by 4 bases, with 10 bases between. The germline V gene encodes CDR1 SEHNR and CDR2 FQNEAQ (reference sequence). The CDR3 loop reads CASSQGGADTQYF. As DNA, the CDR3 is TGTGCCAGCAGCCAGGGGGGAGCAGATACGCAGTATTTT.

This clone was detected only once. The rearrangement uses TRBV7-2 and TRBJ1-4; maybe TRBD1 (5 bases). The germline V and J ends were trimmed by 5 bases and 7 bases, with 20 bases remaining between them. The CDR3 consists of 16 residues. The germline CDR1 and CDR2 sequences are SGHTA and FQGNSA. The CDR3 region is CASSRLGGAQGEKLFF. The DNA for the CDR3 is TGTGCCAGCAGCCGCCTCGGTGGGGCCCAAGGTGAAAAACTGTTTTTT.

This clone was seen a handful of times. V gene TRBV19 combines with J gene TRBJ1-2; 8 bases agree with TRBD1. The CDR3 runs to 16 residues. Germline CDR1 LNHDA, CDR2 SQIVND (reference sequence). V lost 6 bases and J lost 5; bases outside the gene matches: 14. The CDR3 region has the DNA TGTGCCAGTAGCAAAAACGGACAGGGCAACCTATATGGCTACACCTTC. Protein sequence: CASSKNGQGNLYGYTF.

DNA of the CDR3: TGTGCCAGCAGCCAGTCTAGTGGGCGGGGGAGCTCCTACAATGAGCAGTTCTTC. This gives the protein CASSQSSGRGSSYNEQFF. The rearrangement links TRBV3-1 (or the pseudogene TRBV3-2) to TRBJ2-1; 7 nucleotides match TRBD2. J lost 0 bases, V lost 3 bases, and 11 bases had no gene match. CDR1 is LGHDT, CDR2 YNNKEL, per germline (reference sequence). The CDR3 is made up of 18 amino acids.

The chain is built from TRBV18 and TRBJ1-1; D is ambiguous. This CDR3 spans 13 amino acids. CDR1 KGHSH and CDR2 LQKENI come from the germline V gene. Trimming left V 3 bases short and J 2 bases short, with 7 bases between. The CDR3 loop reads CASSPGSNTEAFF. In DNA, the CDR3 is TGTGCCAGCTCACCGGGCAGTAACACTGAAGCTTTCTTT.

The CDR3 region has the DNA TGTGCCAGCAGCTCGGGACTTAAGTGGGCAGATACGCAGTATTTT. It specifies CASSSGLKWADTQYF. The chain uses TRBV5-4 and TRBJ2-3; TRBD2 is a possible D gene (6 bases). The CDR3 spans 15 residues. Trimming shortened V by 3 bases and J by 4 bases, and 15 bases separated the two germline ends. Germline V gives CDR1 SGHNT, CDR2 YYREEE (reference sequence).